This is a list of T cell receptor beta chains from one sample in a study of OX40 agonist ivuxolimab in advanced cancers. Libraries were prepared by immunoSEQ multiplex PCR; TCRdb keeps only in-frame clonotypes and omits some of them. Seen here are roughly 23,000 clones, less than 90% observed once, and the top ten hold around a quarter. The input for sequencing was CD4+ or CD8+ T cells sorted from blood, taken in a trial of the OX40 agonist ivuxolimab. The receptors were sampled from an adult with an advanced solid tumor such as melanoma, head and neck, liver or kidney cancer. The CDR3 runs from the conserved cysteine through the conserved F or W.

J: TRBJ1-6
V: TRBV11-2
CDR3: CASSWGTGYIGINSPLHF

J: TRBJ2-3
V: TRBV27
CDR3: CASSFSTPLVPDTQYF

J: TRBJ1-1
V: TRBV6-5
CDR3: CASSPDGNTEAFF

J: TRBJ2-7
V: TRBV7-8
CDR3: CASSRETQDEQYF

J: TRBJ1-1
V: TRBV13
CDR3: CASSFGRLNTEAFF

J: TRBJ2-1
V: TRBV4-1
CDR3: CASSQDSDRSYNEQFF

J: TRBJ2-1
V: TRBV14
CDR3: CASSSGTIRYNEQFF

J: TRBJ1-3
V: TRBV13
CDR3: CASSSGQAEVSGNTIYF

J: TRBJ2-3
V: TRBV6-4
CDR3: CASSRTSGSTDTQYF

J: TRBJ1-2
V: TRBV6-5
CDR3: CASSPGTGSNYGYTF

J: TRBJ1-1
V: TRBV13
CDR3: CASSPRTGEAFF

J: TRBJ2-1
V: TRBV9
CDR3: CASSVGGGVAYNEQFF

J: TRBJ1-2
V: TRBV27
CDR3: CASSFSRDSLYGYTF

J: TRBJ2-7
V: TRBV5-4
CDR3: CASSLEGVMDEQYF

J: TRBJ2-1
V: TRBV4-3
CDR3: CASSQRLPSSYNEQFF

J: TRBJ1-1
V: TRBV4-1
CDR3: CASSGTGTTEAFF

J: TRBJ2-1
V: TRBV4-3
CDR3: CASSQDVGSGEQFF

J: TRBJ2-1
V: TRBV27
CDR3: CASSLMARSTGNEQFF

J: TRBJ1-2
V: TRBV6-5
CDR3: CASRETGGGGGYTF

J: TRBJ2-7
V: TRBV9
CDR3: CASSLGGSGSIHEQYF

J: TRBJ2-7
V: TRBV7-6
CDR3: CASSVVLEGEQYF

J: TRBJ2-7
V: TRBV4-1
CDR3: CASSPRDSGRYEQYF

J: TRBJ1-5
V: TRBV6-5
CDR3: CASSEVNQPQHF

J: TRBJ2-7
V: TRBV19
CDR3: CASSSGLGVYEQYF

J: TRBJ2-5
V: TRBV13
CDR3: CASSPTGEETQYF

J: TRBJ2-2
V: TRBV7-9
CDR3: CASSLAPSTGELFF

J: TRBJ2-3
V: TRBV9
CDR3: CASSIDSRALDTQYF

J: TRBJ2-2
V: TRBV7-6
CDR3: CASSEEFANTGELFF

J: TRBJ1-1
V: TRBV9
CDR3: CASSVGQGNTEAFF

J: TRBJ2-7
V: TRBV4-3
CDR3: CASSQTSGPYEQYF

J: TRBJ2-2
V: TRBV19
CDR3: CASQGVAGEHGELFF

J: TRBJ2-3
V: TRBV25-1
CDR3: CASSADTQYF

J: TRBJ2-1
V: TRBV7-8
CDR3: CASSSPTLTGEQFF

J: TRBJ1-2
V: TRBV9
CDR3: CASSGMGLVNYGYTF

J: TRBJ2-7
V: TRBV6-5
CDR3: CASSHRTGGYEQYF